The clone carrying this T cell receptor beta chain has ten or more counts. Antigen unknown. These data originate in a study of early T cells in non-severe SARS-CoV-2 infection. Study context: Bulk RNA isolated from unsorted whole blood underwent sequencing; chains were not paired. Findings and caveats of the study: The matching step, a VDJdb search, favored anti-spike CD8 responses and missed private and CD4 specificities.

TCRdb independently ran MiXCR on the 5' RACE reads; one entry per CDR3 protein. The sample yields about 35,000 distinct CDR3 sequences, about 7% seen once. From germline, CDR1 is SGHVS and CDR2 FNYEAQ. This CDR3 is built from 14 residues. J gave up 7 bases and V 1 base, and 3 bases lay outside the gene matches. Sequencing input: whole blood. J is TRBJ2-7 and V is TRBV7-6; 11 nucleotides align to TRBD1. The sequence derives from an adult who was a healthcare worker with PCR-confirmed SARS-CoV-2 infection or an uninfected control (not recorded which). The CDR3 DNA reads TGTGCCAGCAGCTTAGGGACAGGGGGCCGGGAGCAGTACTTC. Its protein product is CASSLGTGGREQYF. Full variable domain (rest looked up from reference TRBV7-6 and TRBJ2-7): GAGVSQSPRYKVTKRGQDVALRCDPISGHVSLYWYRQALGQGPEFLTYFNYEAQQDKSGLPNDRFSAERPEGSISTLTIQRTEQRDSAMYRCASSLGTGGREQYFGPGTRLTVT.